These 5 T cell receptor beta chains originate from one sample sequenced in a study of response to subunit inactivated influenza vaccine. TCRdb re-called the RT-PCR reads with MiXCR, one entry per CDR3 protein. Seen here are approximately 290,000 distinct CDR3 sequences, about 20% observed once, and the top ten hold over 9%. This sample comprised PBMCs from blood, obtained 21 months after vaccination. These receptor sequences come from a man aged 45-69 years who received an inactivated influenza vaccine.

This clonotype was detected only a few times. This chain connects TRBV4-1 to TRBJ2-5; 7 bases line up with TRBD2. Germline lookup yields CDR1 MGHRA and CDR2 YSYEKL. The J segment lost 5 bases and the V segment lost 1 base, leaving 16 bases of the junction unmatched. This CDR3 region has 18 residues. CDR3 bases: TGCGCCAGCAGCCAAGTCTCTGGGGGGGGTAAGCGAGTGGAGACCCAGTACTTC. This sequence encodes CASSQVSGGGKRVETQYF.

This clonotype has ten or more counts. The chain couples TRBV20-1 to TRBJ1-1; 8 bases align to TRBD1. Per germline, CDR1 DFQATT and CDR2 SNEGSKA (reference sequence). CDR3 length: 16 residues. The J segment lost 1 base and the V segment lost 4 bases, leaving 11 bases of the junction unmatched. This chain's CDR3 is CSAIRQGRGWNTEAFF. The CDR3, as DNA: TGCAGTGCTATCCGACAGGGGCGTGGGTGGAACACTGAAGCTTTCTTT.

V and J are TRBV5-4 and TRBJ2-3, with unresolved D. CDR1 SGHNT and CDR2 YYREEE come from the germline V gene (reference sequence). Trimming removed 0 bases at V and 2 bases at J, with 7 bases between. This CDR3 is built from 14 residues. CDR3 DNA sequence: TGTGCCAGCAGCTTGGAGTTGGCCACAGATACGCAGTATTTT. It translates to CASSLELATDTQYF.

This clonotype was recorded once. This sequence joins TRBV6-1 and TRBJ2-1; TRBD1 might be the D (6 bases). CDR3 length equals 14 residues. V was clipped by 3 bases and J by 9 bases, with 15 bases between them. The germline V gene encodes CDR1 MNHNS and CDR2 SASEGT. The CDR3, as DNA: TGTGCCAGCAGTGAGACGGGGAAAGGGGGTGAGCAGTTCTTC. This encodes CASSETGKGGEQFF.

This clonotype was counted between two and nine times. The V call is TRBV20-1, the J call TRBJ1-2, with TRBD1 identical over 12 bases. The V and J ends lost 1 base and 8 bases, in that order; junction bases with no gene match: 11. Looked up from germline, CDR1 is DFQATT and CDR2 is SNEGSKA (reference sequence). The CDR3 spans 16 residues. The CDR3 reads CSARGGQGARVLGYTF. In DNA form, the CDR3 reads TGCAGTGCTAGAGGGGGACAGGGGGCGCGGGTATTAGGCTACACCTTC.